These 6 T cell receptor beta chains share one sample of origin, sequenced in a study of T-cell memory formation after mild COVID-19. TCRdb re-called the 5' RACE reads with MiXCR, one entry per CDR3 protein. The sample lists around 390,000 distinct CDR3 sequences, 15% to 20% seen once, with around a fifth in the top ten. The sequenced material came from PBMCs or a T cell subset sorted from them (not recorded which). The receptor source for this set is a man younger than 30 who had mild COVID-19 (a few samples of this study predate the infection). Cell type and time point are not known.

The chain joins TRBV11-2 to TRBJ2-5, with a weak D call TRBD1 (5 bases). Trimming pared 5 bases from V and 7 bases from J, leaving 17 bases between. There are 14 residues in the CDR3. From germline, CDR1 is SGHAT and CDR2 FQNNGV. The CDR3 sequence: CASSNRAQGGTQYF. For the CDR3, the DNA is TGTGCCAGCAGCAATCGGGCCCAGGGTGGGACCCAGTACTTC.

This clonotype came up many times. The J gene is TRBJ1-1, the V gene TRBV4-3, with TRBD1 as a possible D gene (6 bases). CDR3 size: 14 residues. Germline loops: CDR1 LGHNA, CDR2 YSLEER. Between the trimmed V and J ends, which lost 1 base and 4 bases, there was a span of 10 bases. The CDR3 region is CASSQVQGSTEAFF. CDR3 nucleotides: TGCGCCAGCAGCCAAGTACAGGGAAGCACTGAAGCTTTCTTT.

The rearrangement joins TRBV5-1 to TRBJ1-1, with TRBD1 as a possible D gene (5 bases). The V and J ends lost 2 bases and 4 bases respectively, with 18 bases between them. Germline lookup yields CDR1 SGHRS and CDR2 YFSETQ. The CDR3 sequence is 16 residues long. The CDR3 reads CASSLSSGGRSTEAFF. The CDR3 DNA reads TGCGCCAGCAGCTTAAGTTCTGGGGGTAGAAGCACTGAAGCTTTCTTT.

This clonotype has only a few counts. The chain recombines TRBV7-9 with TRBJ1-4; D call uncertain. The ends were cut back, 0 bases at V and 3 bases at J, with 11 bases in the middle. Germline loops: CDR1 SEHNR, CDR2 FQNEAQ (reference sequence). This CDR3 is 16 amino acids long. CDR3 residues: CASSLALLDANEKLFF. CDR3 coding DNA: TGTGCCAGCAGCTTAGCCCTCCTGGATGCTAATGAAAAACTGTTTTTT.

This clonotype was detected only a few times. This chain joins TRBV29-1 and TRBJ1-1, with 9 bases that match TRBD1. V shed 7 bases and J 6 bases; nucleotides not matched to a gene: 9. Germline V gene sequence: CDR1 SQVTM, CDR2 ANQGSEA. This CDR3 is built from 13 residues. The chain's CDR3 is CSEGQGKNAEAFF. The DNA of the CDR3 is TGCAGCGAGGGACAGGGAAAAAATGCTGAAGCTTTCTTT. Drawing the rest from reference TRBV29-1 and TRBJ1-1, the complete variable domain is SAVISQKPSRDICQRGTSLTIQCQVDSQVTMMFWYRQQPGQSLTLIATANQGSEATYESGFVIDKFPISRPNLTFSTLTVSNMSPEDSSIYLCSEGQGKNAEAFFGQGTRLTVV.

In this sample, this clonotype turned up a few times. V usage is TRBV7-2 and J usage is TRBJ2-3; D gene unclear. Germline-derived CDR1 and CDR2 are SGHTA and FQGNSA. Trimming shortened V by 0 bases and J by 8 bases, and 9 bases separated the two germline ends. The CDR3 is 13 residues long. CDR3 in amino acids: CASSLASLGTQYF. The CDR3 nucleotides are TGTGCCAGCAGCTTAGCTTCCCTGGGTACGCAGTATTTT.